Listed below are T cell receptor beta chains from one sample, sequenced in a study of CD8 T cells in ankylosing spondylitis. TCRdb itself ran the 5' RACE reads through MiXCR, one entry per CDR3 protein. The sample lists some 120,000 distinct CDR3 sequences; around 7% were seen once. Sequences were obtained from blood, either unsorted or a sorted T cell fraction (not recorded which). Every receptor here comes from a male donor with ankylosing spondylitis or in good health (not recorded which). The CDR3 runs from the conserved cysteine through the conserved F or W. Each record gives: J gene, D gene, clone size, V gene, CDR3 length, CDR3 DNA, CDR3 protein. A D gene is named only where the DNA matches it firmly. Only some rows state a clone size, as once, few, many or a class for expanded clones.

>TRBJ1-5|-|-|TRBV10-3|13
TGTGCCATCACCCCGGCTAGCAATCAGCCCCAGCATTTT
CAITPASNQPQHF
>TRBJ1-1|-|few|TRBV6-5|13
TGTGCCAGCAGTTACGTGTCGAACACTGAAGCTTTCTTT
CASSYVSNTEAFF
>TRBJ1-5|TRBD1|many|TRBV12-3/TRBV12-4|14
TGTGCCAGCAGTGTCGGACAGGGCAATCAGCCCCAGCATTTT
CASSVGQGNQPQHF
>TRBJ2-1|-|few|TRBV20-1|16
TGCAGTGCTAGAAGGGGGGAGGGCGGCTCCTACAATGAGCAGTTCTTC
CSARRGEGGSYNEQFF
>TRBJ2-1|TRBD2|many|TRBV3-1|16
TGTGCCAGCAGCCAACAGACTAGCGGGGGGGGCCTAGGGCAGTTCTTC
CASSQQTSGGGLGQFF
>TRBJ1-2|-|many|TRBV7-3|16
TGTGCCAGCAGCTTCCCCGGGACAACTATTAACTATGGCTACACCTTC
CASSFPGTTINYGYTF
>TRBJ2-2|TRBD2|many|TRBV29-1|14
TGCAGCGTTGAACGTCTAGCGGGAACCGGGGAGCTGTTTTTT
CSVERLAGTGELFF
>TRBJ1-5|-|many|TRBV18|14
TGTGCCAGCTCACGGGGCGAGGATTATCAGCCCCAGCATTTT
CASSRGEDYQPQHF
>TRBJ1-5|-|many|TRBV12-3/TRBV12-4|17
TGTGCCAGCAGGTCAAGGACAGATTCTTATAGCAATCAGCCCCAGCATTTT
CASRSRTDSYSNQPQHF
>TRBJ2-7|-|many|TRBV5-1|13
TGCGCCAGCAGCGGGGGACATAACTACGAGCAGTACTTC
CASSGGHNYEQYF
>TRBJ2-3|-|many|TRBV7-2|16
TGTGCCAGCAGCTCCCAACCTCGGGGGAAATCAGATACGCAGTATTTT
CASSSQPRGKSDTQYF
>TRBJ1-1|-|many|TRBV19|16
TGTGCCAGTAGTATCTACCCCCGAGGGGTGAACACTGAAGCTTTCTTT
CASSIYPRGVNTEAFF